The source of this T cell receptor (beta chain) is a study of cytomegalovirus exposure and HLA in healthy donors. This clone came up a few times. Its matching antigen is unknown. CDR3 length equals 11 residues. Trimming stripped 1 base from V and 7 bases from J, with 7 bases between. The germline V gene has CDR1 GTSNPN and CDR2 SVGIG (reference sequence). The study's findings and limits: It was assumed in the presence/absence analyses that sequencing depth was roughly uniform across donors. An Asian-associated ancestry cluster reportedly showed fewer N-insertions than the approximately 700-donor mean in a later analysis.

PCR amplification relied on 60 Vbeta primers (plus 13 Jbeta primers). TCRdb's table, derived via immunoSEQ multiplex PCR, lists solely in-frame clones and lacks some. The sample holds some 100,000 clones, roughly 83% seen once. Specimen: PBMCs. The rearrangement uses TRBV30 and TRBJ1-2; D perhaps matches TRBD1 (5 bases). The source is a female donor in good health and CMV-seropositive. CDR3: CAWSAGGGYTF. CDR3 bases: TGTGCCTGGAGTGCGGGGGGTGGCTACACCTTC.